The clone carrying this T cell receptor beta chain was recorded many times. Its matching antigen is unknown. The data were taken from a study of blood T cells in healthy people across ages. Points from the study as a whole: There was no known CMV status for donors, so expanded clonotype changes were possibly confounded. Age brought a roughly linear fall in TCR beta diversity measured per million T cells.

The ends were cut back, 0 bases at V and 1 base at J, with 15 bases in the middle. CDR3 length: 17 amino acids. Germline V CDR1 and CDR2: LGHDT, YNNKEL (reference sequence). Through a sample-barcoded 5' primer and a J-beta primer mix, a second PCR was run for 7 to 11 cycles. A template-switch adaptor that had 12 random nucleotides put a tag on each cDNA molecule. TCRdb independently ran MiXCR on the 5' RACE reads; one entry per CDR3 protein. Here the sample spans about 700,000 distinct CDR3 sequences, about 30% being singletons. The study recruited healthy Caucasian donors from Russia who were aged roughly 6 to 90.

This TCR was sampled from a woman older than 75 in good health. The sequenced sample was blood. V gene TRBV3-1 combines with J gene TRBJ2-5; a weak D match, TRBD1 (5 bases). Here the CDR3 DNA reads TGTGCCAGCAGCCAAGAGGGCTTGGGCAGGGCCCAAGAGACCCAGTACTTC. As protein: CASSQEGLGRAQETQYF.